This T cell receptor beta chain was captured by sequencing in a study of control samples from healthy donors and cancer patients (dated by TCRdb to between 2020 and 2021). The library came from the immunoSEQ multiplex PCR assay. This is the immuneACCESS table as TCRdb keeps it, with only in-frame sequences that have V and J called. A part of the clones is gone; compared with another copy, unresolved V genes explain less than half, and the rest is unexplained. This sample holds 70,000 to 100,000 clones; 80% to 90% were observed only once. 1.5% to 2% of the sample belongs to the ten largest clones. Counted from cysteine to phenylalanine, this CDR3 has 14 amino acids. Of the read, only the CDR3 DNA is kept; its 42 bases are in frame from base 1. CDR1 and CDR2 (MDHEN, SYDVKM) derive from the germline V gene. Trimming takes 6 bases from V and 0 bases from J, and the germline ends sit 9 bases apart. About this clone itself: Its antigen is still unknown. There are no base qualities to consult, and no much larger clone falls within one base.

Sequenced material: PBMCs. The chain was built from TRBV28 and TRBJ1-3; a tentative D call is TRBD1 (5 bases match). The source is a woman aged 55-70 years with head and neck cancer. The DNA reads TGTGCCAGCAGCCAGGACAACTCTGGAAACACCATATATTTT. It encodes CASSQDNSGNTIYF.